The 24 T cell receptor beta chains below were found in one sample sequenced in a study of T cells in Graves' hyperthyroidism and ophthalmopathy. Authors of the study amplified TCR beta CDR3 regions from RNA transcripts. When the TCR CDR3 underwent first-round RT-PCR, the HTBI primer set was used. MiXCR, applied by TCRdb to the multiplex PCR reads, yields one record per CDR3 protein. The sample carries some 460,000 distinct CDR3 sequences, 15% to 18% recorded once. The specimen was blood. All receptors derive from a woman under 30 with Graves' hyperthyroidism.

The gene calls are TRBV20-1 and TRBJ2-5; either TRBD1 or TRBD2 may supply D (5 bases each). In germline, CDR1 is DFQATT, CDR2 SNEGSKA (reference sequence). This CDR3 spans 17 amino acids. Trimming left V 0 bases short and J 5 bases short, with 22 bases between. Written as DNA, the CDR3 is TGCAGTGCTAGAGATCTATCCTTCGGGACGCCGGGGGAGACCCAGTACTTC. Translation: CSARDLSFGTPGETQYF.

This clonotype was counted only a few times. V gene TRBV30 combines with J gene TRBJ2-3, with D maybe TRBD2 (6 bases). V lost 8 bases and J 2 bases, leaving 17 bases between the germline ends. The CDR3 has 14 residues. Per germline, CDR1 GTSNPN and CDR2 SVGIG (reference sequence). CDR3 in amino acids: CAGGSSGPTDTQYF. In DNA form, the CDR3 reads TGTGCCGGGGGGTCAAGCGGGCCCACAGATACGCAGTATTTT.

V gene TRBV7-9 combines with J gene TRBJ1-2, with 9 bases that match TRBD1. The junction had 13 bases not matched to a gene; V was cut back by 6 bases and J by 8 bases. The CDR3 has 15 residues. From germline, CDR1 is SEHNR and CDR2 FQNEAQ (reference sequence). The CDR3 sequence is CASRSPGQGLEGYTF. As DNA, the CDR3 is TGTGCCAGCAGGTCACCGGGACAGGGTTTAGAGGGCTACACCTTC. Filled out from reference TRBV7-9 and TRBJ1-2, the complete variable domain reads DTGVSQNPRHKITKRGQNVTFRCDPISEHNRLYWYRQTLGQGPEFLTYFQNEAQLEKSRLLSDRFSAERPKGSFSTLEIQRTEQGDSAMYLCASRSPGQGLEGYTFGSGTRLTVV.

The rearrangement links TRBV7-2 to TRBJ1-2, with D possibly matching TRBD1 (5 bases). The CDR3 sequence is 15 residues long. CDR1 SGHTA and CDR2 FQGNSA come from the germline V gene. V was cut by 6 bases and J by 4 bases, with 18 bases left in between. CDR3 in amino acids: CASSIRQGFGYGYTF. The CDR3 DNA follows: TGTGCCAGCAGTATAAGGCAGGGATTTGGCTATGGCTACACCTTC.

This clonotype was seen repeatedly, ten times or more. The V call is TRBV30, the J call TRBJ2-5; D is perhaps TRBD1 or TRBD2 (5 bases each). CDR1 is GTSNPN and CDR2 is SVGIG in the germline V gene (reference sequence). V gave up 2 bases and J gave up 8 bases, with 15 bases separating them. The CDR3 has 13 residues. The CDR3 region is CAWSSGTHETQYF. In DNA form, the CDR3 reads TGTGCCTGGAGTTCCGGGACCCACGAAACCCAGTACTTC.

The chain links TRBV7-2 to TRBJ2-7; TRBD1 is a possible D gene (7 bases). Germline assignment: CDR1 SGHTA and CDR2 FQGNSA. Trimming removed 5 bases at V and 2 bases at J, with 16 bases between. The CDR3 sequence is 15 residues long. DNA of the CDR3: TGTGCCAGCAGCCCTGCAGGGGGGATAGCCTACGAGCAGTACTTC. Translated: CASSPAGGIAYEQYF.

This clonotype was seen many times. This rearrangement joins TRBV7-2 to TRBJ2-7; TRBD2 might be the D (6 bases). The V and J ends lost 4 bases and 2 bases respectively, with 12 bases between them. Per the germline V gene, CDR1 is SGHTA and CDR2 is FQGNSA. The CDR3 extends over 14 amino acids. The CDR3 nucleotides are TGTGCCAGCAGCTCCCGCGGAGGGGCCTACGAGCAGTACTTC. Translated: CASSSRGGAYEQYF.

This clonotype came up a few times. The genes are TRBV10-3 and TRBJ1-5; D might be TRBD1 (5 bases). Germline V CDR1 and CDR2: ENHRY, SYGVKD. The ends were cut back, 2 bases at V and 9 bases at J, with 8 bases in the middle. The CDR3 covers 12 residues. The DNA for the CDR3 is TGTGCCATCAGTGAGCCCAGGGCGCCCCAGCATTTT. This codes for CAISEPRAPQHF.

This clonotype was seen at least ten times. The chain is built from TRBV20-1 and TRBJ2-7; 8 positions agree with TRBD2. Trimming removed 1 base from V and 6 bases from J; junction bases left unmatched: 14. This CDR3 has 16 residues. In germline, CDR1 is DFQATT, CDR2 SNEGSKA (reference sequence). This CDR3 is CSARALRGTSFAEQYF. The DNA for the CDR3 is TGCAGTGCTAGAGCCCTCCGAGGGACTAGTTTCGCCGAGCAGTACTTC.

At least ten counts were recorded for this clonotype. The V gene is TRBV6-1, the J gene TRBJ1-2; D uncertain. The CDR3 contains 13 residues. Germline V gene data show CDR1 as MNHNS and CDR2 as SASEGT. V was shortened by 5 bases and J by 6 bases, with 13 bases between the two germline ends. The CDR3 reads CASSFPDGDGYTF. DNA for the CDR3: TGTGCCAGCAGTTTCCCGGACGGGGATGGCTACACCTTC.

The gene calls are TRBV18 and TRBJ2-7; no clear D. Germline V lookup: CDR1 KGHSH, CDR2 LQKENI. Trimming left V 4 bases short and J 2 bases short, with 24 bases between. The CDR3 loop spans 18 amino acids. CDR3 nucleotide sequence: TGTGCCAGCTCACTCCGGACGCAGCCCCAATCCGGTCCCTACGAGCAGTACTTC. As protein: CASSLRTQPQSGPYEQYF.

Comments on this clonotype: A much larger clone differs by one base, so this may be a read error. The V call is TRBV28, the J call TRBJ2-5; D might be TRBD1 (6 bases). The V gene's germline CDR1 is MDHEN and CDR2 SYDVKM. With 3 bases removed from V and 5 bases from J, the gap between germline ends came to 13 bases. The length of the CDR3 is 14 residues. The CDR3 sequence is CASSLVRGRETQYF. The CDR3 nucleotides read TGTGCCAGCAGTTTGGTCAGGGGAAGGGAGACCCAGTACTTC.

This clonotype appeared many times. J is TRBJ2-3 and V is TRBV12-3 or TRBV12-4; D gene uncertain. V was shortened by 3 bases and J by 4 bases, with 17 bases between the two germline ends. CDR3 length: 16 residues. As DNA, the CDR3 is TGTGCCAGCAGTTTTGGCGAGACTCGGTTCTCAGATACGCAGTATTTT. It encodes CASSFGETRFSDTQYF.

This rearrangement joins TRBV6-5 to TRBJ1-4; D gene unclear. The CDR3 loop spans 16 amino acids. Germline CDR1 MNHEY, CDR2 SVGAGI. V shed 0 bases and J shed 0 bases, with 8 bases lying between them. CDR3 DNA sequence: TGTGCCAGCAGTTACTCGTGGACCGCAACTAATGAAAAACTGTTTTTT. Protein product: CASSYSWTATNEKLFF.

This clonotype was found many times. The chain uses TRBV10-2 and TRBJ2-7; no firm D call. The germline V gene has CDR1 WSHSY and CDR2 SAAADI. V lost 5 bases to trimming and J lost 2 bases, with 10 bases between them. This CDR3 comprises 13 residues. The CDR3 sequence is CASSMGLPYEQYF. CDR3 nucleotide sequence: TGCGCCAGCAGTATGGGATTACCCTACGAGCAGTACTTC.

This clonotype was counted many times. V usage is TRBV28 and J usage is TRBJ2-2, with 12 bases aligning to TRBD2. Germline CDR1 MDHEN, CDR2 SYDVKM. Trimming removed 6 bases from V and 6 bases from J; junction bases left unmatched: 5. The CDR3 sequence is 15 residues long. CDR3 sequence: CASSPGTSGSGELFF. In DNA, the CDR3 is TGTGCCAGCAGCCCCGGGACTAGCGGGTCCGGGGAGCTGTTTTTT.

This clonotype was detected many times. The chain carries TRBV5-1 and TRBJ2-7; D may correspond to TRBD1 or TRBD2 (6 bases each). CDR3 length equals 16 residues. CDR1 and CDR2 from the germline V gene are SGHRS and YFSETQ. V gave up 0 bases and J gave up 0 bases, with 13 bases separating them. The CDR3 DNA reads TGCGCCAGCAGCTTGGTCGGGGGCCCTTCCTCCTACGAGCAGTACTTC. Translating it yields CASSLVGGPSSYEQYF.

This chain links TRBV5-5 with TRBJ2-1; D not resolved. The CDR3 is made up of 16 amino acids. CDR1 SGHKS and CDR2 YYEKEE come from the germline V gene (reference sequence). Between the trimmed V and J ends, which lost 3 bases and 0 bases, there was a span of 13 bases. The DNA for the CDR3 is TGTGCCAGCAGCTCGCCAGTGTATAGCTCCTACAATGAGCAGTTCTTC. Translating gives CASSSPVYSSYNEQFF.

V gene TRBV9 combines with J gene TRBJ1-3; D is unclear. Deletions cut 3 bases from V and 1 base from J, with 5 bases between. The germline V gene encodes CDR1 SGDLS and CDR2 YYNGEE. The CDR3 is 13 residues long. CDR3 amino acids: CASSALSGNTIYF. CDR3 sequence (DNA): TGTGCCAGCAGCGCCCTTTCTGGAAACACCATATATTTT.

This clonotype was seen many times. The CDR3: CASSVDSSAHEQFF. The DNA for the CDR3 is TGTGCCAGCAGCGTGGATTCTAGCGCCCATGAGCAGTTCTTC. J is TRBJ2-1 and V is TRBV9, with D tentatively TRBD2 (6 bases). V was clipped by 2 bases and J by 8 bases, with 14 bases between them. CDR3 length equals 14 residues. CDR1 is SGDLS and CDR2 is YYNGEE in the germline V gene.

Points on this clonotype: Possible read error: a much larger clone is one base away. This chain joins TRBV29-1 and TRBJ1-2; 7 nucleotides line up with TRBD1. The ends lost 1 base at V and 6 bases at J; junction bases unmatched: 8. The CDR3 consists of 14 residues. Per the germline V gene, CDR1 is SQVTM and CDR2 is ANQGSEA. The CDR3 sequence is CSVEVSQGGHGYTF. In DNA, the CDR3 is TGCAGCGTTGAAGTATCGCAGGGGGGCCATGGCTACACCTTC.

This clonotype was picked up many times. The V gene is TRBV20-1, the J gene TRBJ1-5; tentatively, D is TRBD1 (6 bases). Germline V CDR1 and CDR2: DFQATT, SNEGSKA (reference sequence). Trimming shortened V by 3 bases and J by 7 bases, and 19 bases separated the two germline ends. This CDR3 has 15 amino acids. The CDR3 is CSASRSGGREQPQHF. The DNA for the CDR3 is TGCAGTGCTAGTCGGTCGGGGGGGCGGGAACAGCCCCAGCATTTT.

This clonotype showed up just a few times. The chain couples TRBV20-1 to TRBJ2-1; 8 bases are shared with TRBD2. The CDR3 runs to 15 residues. After removal of 7 bases from V and 1 base from J, the junction contained 9 bases not matched to a gene. Germline CDR1 is DFQATT and CDR2 is SNEGSKA (reference sequence). In DNA form, the CDR3 reads TGCAGTGTTGCAGCGGGACTAGGTTCCTACAATGAGCAGTTCTTC. Translation: CSVAAGLGSYNEQFF.

In this sample, this clonotype turned up many times. The chain combines TRBV13 with TRBJ1-2; 7 bases are shared with TRBD1. Germline CDR1 PRHDT, CDR2 FYEKMQ (reference sequence). The CDR3 is 13 amino acids. The J segment lost 2 bases and the V segment lost 5 bases, leaving 2 bases of the junction unmatched. CDR3 nucleotide sequence: TGTGCCAGCAGCGGGACAGACAACTATGGCTACACCTTC. It encodes CASSGTDNYGYTF.